This entry describes one TCR beta chain. The clone's antigen remains unknown. Per-nucleotide qualities are absent, and no much larger clonotype sits a single base away. The source of the sample is a study of cytomegalovirus exposure and HLA in healthy donors (dated by TCRdb to the late 2010s). Background for the entire study: In an earlier analysis of fewer than 750 of the donors, around 290 Gb of sequence data and 95 million to 130 million unique TCR beta sequences from about 180 million T cells were reported. An early release covering 550 to 700 HLA-typed donors comprised 250 to 350 gigabases of sequencing data and about 90 million unique TCR sequences. Of the roughly 400 genotyped donors, about 80% fell in the genetic ancestry cluster associated with self-reported Caucasian donors. The study was designed to test whether signatures of past pathogen exposure could be identified by cataloging public T cell receptors. The study profiled the T cell repertoires of 550 to 700 subjects by immunosequencing and related them to cytomegalovirus serostatus. In addition to the first cohort of around 670 subjects, a separate validation cohort of 120 different subjects was used. To predict cytomegalovirus infection status, the study brought together high-throughput TCR immunosequencing, statistical association of individual TCRs with disease status, and machine learning. To study patterns of TCR occurrence, a later analysis re-analyzed previously published TCR beta repertoires from 500 to 850 donors and added high-resolution HLA genotyping. In the later analysis, no new phenotypic data were used to find candidate immune exposures; instead, reliance was placed on TCR beta sequences and their occurrence across donors. An earlier analysis of approximately 500 of the donors applied high-throughput TCR beta sequencing to assess whether each TCR beta V gene segment acted as functional or pseudogenic. Alongside the repertoire data, information on donor age, sex, ethnicity and CMV serostatus was compiled. Genome-wide SNP genotypes for about 65% of the roughly 670 donors were used in a later genetic analysis, which treated that subset as a discovery cohort. Every repertoire in the discovery cohort had been generated on one and the same sequencing platform. HLA typing covered class I and class II loci at four-digit resolution. The number of donors typed differed by locus, with about 629-640 for A, B, C, DRB1 and DQB1, around 500 for DQA1, under 610 for DPA1, and around 460 for DPB1. Four to six DR-DQ haplotypes were handled as single units for association and clustering, since linkage in the cohort was strong. On average, over 200,000 unique TCR beta nucleotide sequences were sequenced per donor among 300 to 500 genotyped donors of the cohort, with about 17% of those sequences being non-productive.

The cohort was made up of 500 to 800 healthy bone marrow donors. Cohort members were all nominally healthy when sampled, although unrecorded immune exposures were likely present. The donor tested CMV seronegative, placing the donor among the 350 or so seronegative members of the cohort. Every donor gave a peripheral blood sample, and the peripheral blood mononuclear cells from that sample were used for TCR beta sequencing. Genomic DNA was extracted from the blood cell samples with the Qiagen DNeasy Blood Extraction Kit. Based on the germline V gene, the CDR1 and CDR2 sequences are MGHRA and YSYEKL. Including the terminal cysteine and phenylalanine, the CDR3 comprises 16 residues. The only DNA kept is the CDR3, 48 bases in frame from the first base. V loses 4 bases, J loses 2 bases, and the germline ends lie 17 bases apart. Study-wide findings and limitations: Broadly in line with IMGT annotations, most TCR beta V segments showed up in productive rearrangements about 87% or about 30% of the time in an earlier analysis of around 600 of the donors. Because HLA typing was unavailable for some donors at each locus, only the typed subset was used in association tests. A later genetic analysis associated a missense DCLRE1C variant with V-gene and J-gene trimming of TCR beta chains, and an independent cohort replicated the association. Linkage disequilibrium might explain the correlated functional status among segregating V segments, but an unknown experimental factor could not be ruled out. The authors suggested that the approach could potentially be generalized to other disease states and immunological phenotypes. Some IMGT-functional V segments, including TRBV6-2 and TRBV6-3, could not be told apart with the 87-base-pair reads, so those segments were excluded. In a later analysis, the rate of TCR association differed among HLA loci, with DRB1 alleles having the most associated TCRs and HLA-C alleles having the fewest. The earlier analysis of approximately 590 of the donors excluded roughly 16 rarely observed V segments, including chromosome 9 orphons, because counts were too low. Compared with the 666-donor mean, donors in an Asian-associated ancestry cluster had fewer N-insertions in productive TCRs, according to a later genetic analysis. Specific HLA alleles were associated with over 15,000 TCR beta sequences at a false discovery rate of 0.05 in a later analysis. The sequencing pipeline was judged likely to have produced a cluster of highly shared sequence variants as a technical artifact. In a later analysis, HLA-associated TCR beta chains were found to be more clonally expanded and to have lower generation probabilities than equally common non-associated chains. A later analysis found that most CMV-associated TCR beta chains appeared HLA-restricted, with HLA associations seemingly driven largely by CMV exposure. The classifier was reported to diagnose cytomegalovirus status with high specificity and sensitivity in both the original cohort and the validation cohort. Presence/absence analyses assumed roughly uniform sequencing depth across donors, an assumption that may not hold. According to a later analysis, parvovirus B19, influenza, CMV and Epstein-Barr virus appeared linked to several top co-occurrence clusters. A further reported finding was that TCR beta sequences accurately predicted the HLA-A and HLA-B alleles for most subjects in the first cohort. Assigning TCR associations to individual alleles was difficult when HLA alleles, especially DR and DQ, strongly co-occurred. A total of fewer than 200 TCR beta chains were listed by the study as associated with cytomegalovirus. In vitro tests confirmed that a few of the cytomegalovirus-associated TCR beta chains recognize cytomegalovirus antigens. CMV serostatus was the only immune exposure information available for the cohort. While some public TCRs were present in many individuals, most TCR sequences turned up only very rarely across donors. The cohort was sequenced for TCR beta chains only, and without alpha or paired-chain data the features that could be detected were limited.

The library came from the immunoSEQ multiplex PCR assay. For the multiplex PCR, a mixture combining 60 forward primers for TCR Vbeta segments and 13 reverse primers for TCR Jbeta segments was used. Amplification of the CDR3 region of rearranged TCR beta genes was performed with a multiplex PCR assay on genomic DNA. The amplified TCR beta libraries were sequenced on the Illumina HiSeq System as 87-base-pair reads. In the original analysis: In a later analysis, around 80 million unique TCR beta chains were counted across the roughly 610 repertoires, and approximately 11 million of these chains were shared by at least two donors. Raw reads were error-corrected and collapsed into unique sequences by a nearest-neighbor algorithm in which closely related sequences were merged to remove PCR and sequencing errors. CDR3 sequences were aligned to IMGT reference sequences to assign V, D and J gene segments. Each retained sequence needed at least a six-nucleotide match to both a V gene segment and a J gene segment. A rearrangement counted as productive if the CDR3 had no stop codons and remained in frame with V and J, and every other rearrangement counted as non-productive. Following IMGT convention, CDR3 was defined as the stretch from the second conserved V-encoded cysteine up to the conserved J-encoded phenylalanine. The earlier analysis of 500 to 750 of the donors excluded any sequence lacking an unambiguous match to a single V gene segment. In an earlier analysis of a few hundred of the donors, V segments were called functional above 56.7% productive rearrangements and were called segregating when the between-donor standard deviation exceeded 5%. A statistical classification framework was developed to diagnose cytomegalovirus status using the catalog of TCR beta chain sequences. V and J gene assignment, in a later analysis, came from comparing TCR nucleotide sequences with IMGT/GENE-DB human TR gene sequences. In a later analysis, CDR3 sequences and most-parsimonious VDJ recombination scenarios were assigned using the TCRdist pipeline. In a later analysis, each TCR beta chain was defined by its CDR3 amino acid sequence together with its V-gene family, and reads without a unique V-gene family were excluded. In a later analysis, 450 to 600 highly shared, low-generation-probability nucleotide sequences were removed to address suspected cross-contamination and a sequencing artifact. For each public chain, a later analysis derived a clonal expansion index from normalized ranks of inferred template counts within each repertoire. In a later analysis, generation probabilities were computed with a VDJ recombination model fitted to out-of-frame rearrangements, and the resulting probabilities were checked against IGoR. In a later analysis, hypergeometric tests were used to score TCR-TCR, TCR-HLA and TCR-CMV co-occurrence, with a repertoire-size bias correction applied to TCR pairs. To estimate false discovery rates, a later analysis permuted the HLA or CMV assignments 20 times. A later analysis grouped co-occurring TCRs with DBSCAN, adding TCRdist sequence similarity when clustering within HLA-allele-positive subsets. Repertoires with fewer than 30,000 or more than 120,000 public chains, plus five repertoires with anomalous nucleotide sharing, were excluded from co-occurrence clustering. In its TCRdb copy, this immuneACCESS table keeps in-frame sequences only and misses some clones. Where compared with another copy, unresolved V genes explain less than half of these, and the others have no known cause. V and J calls and clone size follow that table, whereas D and trimming were derived from the DNA. For this sample there are more than 80,000 clones; 65% to 80% appear just once. The leading ten clones occupy 4% to 4.5% of the sample.

Specimen: PBMCs. The chain links TRBV4-1 with TRBJ2-5; tentative D gene TRBD1, with 6 bases matching. The receptor was derived from a man aged 55 to 70 in good health and CMV-seronegative. The CDR3 reads as follows: CASSRLTGVWQETQYF. The bases are TGCGCCAGCAGCCGACTGACAGGTGTGTGGCAAGAGACCCAGTACTTC.